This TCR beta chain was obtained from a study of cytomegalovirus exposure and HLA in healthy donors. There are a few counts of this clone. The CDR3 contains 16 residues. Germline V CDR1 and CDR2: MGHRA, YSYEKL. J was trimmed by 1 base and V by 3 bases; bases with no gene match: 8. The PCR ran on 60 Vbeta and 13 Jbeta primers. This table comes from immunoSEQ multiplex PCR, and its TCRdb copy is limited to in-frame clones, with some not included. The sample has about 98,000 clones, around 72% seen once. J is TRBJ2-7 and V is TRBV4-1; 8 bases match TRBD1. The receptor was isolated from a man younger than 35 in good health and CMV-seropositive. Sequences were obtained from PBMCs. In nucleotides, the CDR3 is TGCGCCAGCAGCCAGGCAGGACAGGGCTTATCCTACGAGCAGTACTTC. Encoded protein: CASSQAGQGLSYEQYF.